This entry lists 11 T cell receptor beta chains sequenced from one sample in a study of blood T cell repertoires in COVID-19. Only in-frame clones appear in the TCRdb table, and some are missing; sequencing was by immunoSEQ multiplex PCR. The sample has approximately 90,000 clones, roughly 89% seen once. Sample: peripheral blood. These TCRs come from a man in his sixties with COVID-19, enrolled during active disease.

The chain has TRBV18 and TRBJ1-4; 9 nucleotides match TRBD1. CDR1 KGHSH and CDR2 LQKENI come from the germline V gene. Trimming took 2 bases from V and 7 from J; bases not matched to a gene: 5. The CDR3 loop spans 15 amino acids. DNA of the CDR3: TGTGCCAGCTCACCAGGGGGACAGGGAGGTGAAAAACTGTTTTTT. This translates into CASSPGGQGGEKLFF.

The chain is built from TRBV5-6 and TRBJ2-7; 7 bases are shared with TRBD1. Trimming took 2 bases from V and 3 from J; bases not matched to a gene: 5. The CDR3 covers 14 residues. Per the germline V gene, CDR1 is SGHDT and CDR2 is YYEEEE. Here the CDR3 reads CASSLPGQIYEQYF. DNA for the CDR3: TGTGCCAGCAGCTTACCGGGACAGATCTACGAGCAGTACTTC. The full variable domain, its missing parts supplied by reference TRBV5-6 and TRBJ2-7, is DAGVTQSPTHLIKTRGQQVTLRCSPKSGHDTVSWYQQALGQGPQFIFQYYEEEERQRGNFPDRFSGHQFPNYSSELNVNALLLGDSALYLCASSLPGQIYEQYFGPGTRLTVT.

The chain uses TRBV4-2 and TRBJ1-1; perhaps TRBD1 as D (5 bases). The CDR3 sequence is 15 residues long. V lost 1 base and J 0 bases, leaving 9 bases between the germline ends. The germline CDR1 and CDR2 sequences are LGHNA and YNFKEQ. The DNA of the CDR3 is TGTGCCAGCAGCCAAGGCTCAGGGCTGAACACTGAAGCTTTCTTT. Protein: CASSQGSGLNTEAFF.

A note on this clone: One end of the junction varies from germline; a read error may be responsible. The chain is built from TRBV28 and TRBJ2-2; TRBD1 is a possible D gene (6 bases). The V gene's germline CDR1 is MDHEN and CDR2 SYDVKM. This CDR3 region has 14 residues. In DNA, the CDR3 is TGTGCCACCAGTTTAACAGGGTGGAGCGGGGAGCTGTTTTTT. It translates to CATSLTGWSGELFF.

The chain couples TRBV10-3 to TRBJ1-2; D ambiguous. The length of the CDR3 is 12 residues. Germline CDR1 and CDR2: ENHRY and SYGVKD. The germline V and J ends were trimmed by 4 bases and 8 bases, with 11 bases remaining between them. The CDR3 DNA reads TGTGCCATCAGTGTGGAGGGATACGGCTACACCTTC. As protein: CAISVEGYGYTF.

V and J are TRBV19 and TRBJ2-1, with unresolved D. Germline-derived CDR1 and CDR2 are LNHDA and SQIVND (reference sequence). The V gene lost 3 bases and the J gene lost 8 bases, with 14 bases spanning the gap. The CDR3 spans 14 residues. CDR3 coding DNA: TGTGCCAGTAGTATCCTGGGCATTACGGATGAGCAGTTCTTC. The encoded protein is CASSILGITDEQFF.

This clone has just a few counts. CDR3 nucleotides: TGTGCCAGCAGCTTGTGGACTAGCCAAGAGACCCAGTACTTC. Translating it yields CASSLWTSQETQYF. The genes are TRBV5-4 and TRBJ2-5, with 7 bases matching TRBD2. Per the germline V gene, CDR1 is SGHNT and CDR2 is YYREEE (reference sequence). The CDR3 has 14 residues. V shed 1 base and J 1 base; nucleotides not matched to a gene: 1.

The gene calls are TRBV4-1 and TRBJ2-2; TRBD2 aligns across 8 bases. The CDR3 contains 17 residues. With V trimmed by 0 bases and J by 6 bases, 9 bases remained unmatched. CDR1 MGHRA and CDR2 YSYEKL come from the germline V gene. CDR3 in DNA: TGCGCCAGCAGCCAAGAACTAACTAGCGGACGGGCCGGGGAGCTGTTTTTT. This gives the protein CASSQELTSGRAGELFF.

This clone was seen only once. This chain's CDR3 is CASSERSRAMGGNTIYF. DNA of the CDR3: TGTGCCAGCAGTGAAAGGAGCAGGGCAATGGGAGGAAACACCATATATTTT. The chain couples TRBV6-1 to TRBJ1-3, with D maybe TRBD1 (5 bases). Trimming shortened V by 2 bases and J by 4 bases, and 18 bases separated the two germline ends. Germline V gene data show CDR1 as MNHNS and CDR2 as SASEGT. The CDR3 runs 17 residues.

The CDR3 region has the DNA TGTGCCAGCTCCCCGAGCGGGAGGGCTTCTAACGAGCAGTACTTC. Protein: CASSPSGRASNEQYF. The rearrangement joins TRBV18 to TRBJ2-7; 10 bases fit TRBD2. The CDR3 is 15 residues long. Germline trimming cut 6 bases from V and 5 bases from J; bases unmatched to any gene: 10. Germline CDR1 and CDR2: KGHSH and LQKENI.

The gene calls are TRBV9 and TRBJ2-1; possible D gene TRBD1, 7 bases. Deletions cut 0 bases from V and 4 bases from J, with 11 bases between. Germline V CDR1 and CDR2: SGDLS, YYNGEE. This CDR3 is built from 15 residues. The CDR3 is CASSVAGDSYNEQFF. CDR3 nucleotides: TGTGCCAGCAGCGTAGCGGGGGACAGTTACAATGAGCAGTTCTTC.